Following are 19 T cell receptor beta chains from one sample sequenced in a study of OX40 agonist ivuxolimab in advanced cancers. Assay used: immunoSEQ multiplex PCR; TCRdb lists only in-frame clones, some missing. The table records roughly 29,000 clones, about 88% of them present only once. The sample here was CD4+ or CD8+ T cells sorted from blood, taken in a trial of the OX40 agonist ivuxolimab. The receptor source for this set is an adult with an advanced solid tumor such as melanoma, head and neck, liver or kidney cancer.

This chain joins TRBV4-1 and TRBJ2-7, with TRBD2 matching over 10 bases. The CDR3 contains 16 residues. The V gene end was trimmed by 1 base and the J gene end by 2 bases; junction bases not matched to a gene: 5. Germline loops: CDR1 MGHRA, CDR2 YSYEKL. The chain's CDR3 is CASSQGVAGGTYEQYF. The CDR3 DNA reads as TGCGCCAGCAGCCAAGGTGTAGCGGGGGGTACCTACGAGCAGTACTTC.

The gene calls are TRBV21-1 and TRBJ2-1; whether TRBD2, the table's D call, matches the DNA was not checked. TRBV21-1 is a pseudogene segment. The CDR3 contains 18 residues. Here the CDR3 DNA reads TGTGCCAGCAGCAATTCAAGGGGAGGTCGGTTCCTGCCCAATGAGCAGTTCTTC. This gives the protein CASSNSRGGRFLPNEQFF.

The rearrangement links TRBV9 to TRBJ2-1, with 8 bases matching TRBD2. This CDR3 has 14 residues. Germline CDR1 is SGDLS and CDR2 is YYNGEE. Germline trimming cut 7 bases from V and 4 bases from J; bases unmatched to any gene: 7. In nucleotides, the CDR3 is TGTGCCAGCCAGGCGGGGGGCCCATACAATGAGCAGTTCTTC. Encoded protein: CASQAGGPYNEQFF.

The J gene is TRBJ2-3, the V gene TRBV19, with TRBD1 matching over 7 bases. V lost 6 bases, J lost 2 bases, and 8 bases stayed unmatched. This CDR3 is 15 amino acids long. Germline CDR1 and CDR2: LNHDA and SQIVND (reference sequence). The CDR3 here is CASSPTGQPTDTQYF. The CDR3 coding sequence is TGTGCCAGTAGCCCCACGGGACAGCCCACAGATACGCAGTATTTT.

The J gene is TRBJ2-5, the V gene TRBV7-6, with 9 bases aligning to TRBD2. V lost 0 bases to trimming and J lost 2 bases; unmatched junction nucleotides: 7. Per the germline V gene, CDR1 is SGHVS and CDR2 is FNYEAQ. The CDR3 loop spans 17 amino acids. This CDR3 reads CASSLASAGGGQETQYF. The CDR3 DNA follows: TGTGCCAGCAGCTTAGCATCTGCGGGAGGGGGGCAAGAGACCCAGTACTTC.

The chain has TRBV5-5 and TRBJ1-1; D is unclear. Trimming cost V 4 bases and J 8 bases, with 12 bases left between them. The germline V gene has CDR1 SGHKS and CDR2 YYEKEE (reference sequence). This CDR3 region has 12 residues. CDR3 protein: CASSPRTAEAFF. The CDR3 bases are TGTGCCAGCAGCCCGAGGACGGCCGAAGCTTTCTTT.

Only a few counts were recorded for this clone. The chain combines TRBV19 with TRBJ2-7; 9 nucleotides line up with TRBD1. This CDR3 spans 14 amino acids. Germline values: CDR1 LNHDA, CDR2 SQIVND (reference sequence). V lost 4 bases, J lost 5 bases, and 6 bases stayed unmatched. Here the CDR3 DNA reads TGTGCCAGTAGTACCTTACAGGGGGCGGACGAGCAGTACTTC. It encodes CASSTLQGADEQYF.

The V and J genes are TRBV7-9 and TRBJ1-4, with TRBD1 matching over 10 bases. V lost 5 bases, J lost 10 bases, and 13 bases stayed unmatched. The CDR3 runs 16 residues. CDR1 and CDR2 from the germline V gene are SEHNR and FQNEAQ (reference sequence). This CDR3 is CASSTGTGAYRGKLFF. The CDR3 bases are TGTGCCAGCAGCACCGGGACAGGGGCATATAGGGGAAAACTGTTTTTT.

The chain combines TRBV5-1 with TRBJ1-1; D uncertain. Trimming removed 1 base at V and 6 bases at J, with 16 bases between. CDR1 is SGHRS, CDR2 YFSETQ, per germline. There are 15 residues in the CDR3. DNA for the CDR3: TGCGCCAGCAGCTTGTATTGGGAGGGTTATTCTGAAGCTTTCTTT. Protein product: CASSLYWEGYSEAFF.

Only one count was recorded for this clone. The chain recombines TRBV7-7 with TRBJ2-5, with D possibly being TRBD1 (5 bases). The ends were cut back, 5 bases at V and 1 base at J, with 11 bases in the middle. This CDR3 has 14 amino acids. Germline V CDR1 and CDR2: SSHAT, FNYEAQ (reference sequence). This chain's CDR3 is CASSIQGVQETQYF. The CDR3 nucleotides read TGTGCCAGCAGCATACAAGGGGTCCAAGAGACCCAGTACTTC.

CDR3 nucleotides: TGTGCCAGCAGTTTATCCATCTCCTACGAGCAGTACTTC. It is translated as CASSLSISYEQYF. This rearrangement joins TRBV27 to TRBJ2-7; unclear D gene. Germline V lookup: CDR1 MNHEY, CDR2 SMNVEV (reference sequence). V was shortened by 0 bases and J by 0 bases, with 3 bases between the two germline ends. This CDR3 is 13 amino acids long.

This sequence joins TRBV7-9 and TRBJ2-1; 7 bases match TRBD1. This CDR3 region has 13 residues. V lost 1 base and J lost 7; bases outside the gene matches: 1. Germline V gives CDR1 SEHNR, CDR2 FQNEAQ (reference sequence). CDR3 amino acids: CASSLEQGNEQFF. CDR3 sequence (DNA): TGTGCCAGCAGCTTAGAACAGGGGAATGAGCAGTTCTTC.

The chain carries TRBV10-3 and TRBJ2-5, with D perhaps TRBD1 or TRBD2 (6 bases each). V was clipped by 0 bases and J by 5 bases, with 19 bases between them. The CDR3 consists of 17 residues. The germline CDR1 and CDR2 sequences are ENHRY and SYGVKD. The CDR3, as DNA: TGTGCCATCAGTGAGTCGCGGGAAGGGACTGGGGGCGAGACCCAGTACTTC. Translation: CAISESREGTGGETQYF.

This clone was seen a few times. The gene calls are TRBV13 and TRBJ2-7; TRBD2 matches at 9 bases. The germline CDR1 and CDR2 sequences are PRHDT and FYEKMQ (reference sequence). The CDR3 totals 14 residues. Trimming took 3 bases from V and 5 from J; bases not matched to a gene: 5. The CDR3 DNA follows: TGTGCCAGCAGCTTGACTAGCGGACTGGACGAGCAGTACTTC. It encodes CASSLTSGLDEQYF.

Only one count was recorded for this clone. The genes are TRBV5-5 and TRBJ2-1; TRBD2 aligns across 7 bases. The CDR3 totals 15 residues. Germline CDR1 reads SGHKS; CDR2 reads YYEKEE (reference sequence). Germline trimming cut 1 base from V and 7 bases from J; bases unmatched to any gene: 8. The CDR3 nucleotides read TGTGCCAGCAGCTTGTTTGCGGGAGTGTTGAATGAGCAGTTCTTC. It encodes CASSLFAGVLNEQFF.

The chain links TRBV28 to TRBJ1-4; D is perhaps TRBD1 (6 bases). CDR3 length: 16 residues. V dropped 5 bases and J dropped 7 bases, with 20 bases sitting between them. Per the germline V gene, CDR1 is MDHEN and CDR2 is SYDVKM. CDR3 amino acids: CASSLSWGGGIEKLFF. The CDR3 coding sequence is TGTGCCAGCAGTCTTTCGTGGGGGGGCGGAATTGAAAAACTGTTTTTT.

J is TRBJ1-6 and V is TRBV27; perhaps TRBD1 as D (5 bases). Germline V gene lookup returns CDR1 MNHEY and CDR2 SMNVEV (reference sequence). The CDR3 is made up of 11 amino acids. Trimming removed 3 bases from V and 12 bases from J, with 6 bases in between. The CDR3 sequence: CASSFGGPLHF. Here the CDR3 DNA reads TGTGCCAGCAGTTTCGGGGGACCCCTCCACTTT.

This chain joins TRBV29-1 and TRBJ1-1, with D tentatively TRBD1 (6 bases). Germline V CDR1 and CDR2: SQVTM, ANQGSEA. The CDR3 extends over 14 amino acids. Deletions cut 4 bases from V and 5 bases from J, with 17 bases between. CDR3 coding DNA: TGCAGCGTTGTCGGCGGGGGGCGGGGAACTGAAGCTTTCTTT. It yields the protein CSVVGGGRGTEAFF. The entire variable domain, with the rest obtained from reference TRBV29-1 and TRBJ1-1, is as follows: SAVISQKPSRDICQRGTSLTIQCQVDSQVTMMFWYRQQPGQSLTLIATANQGSEATYESGFVIDKFPISRPNLTFSTLTVSNMSPEDSSIYLCSVVGGGRGTEAFFGQGTRLTVV.

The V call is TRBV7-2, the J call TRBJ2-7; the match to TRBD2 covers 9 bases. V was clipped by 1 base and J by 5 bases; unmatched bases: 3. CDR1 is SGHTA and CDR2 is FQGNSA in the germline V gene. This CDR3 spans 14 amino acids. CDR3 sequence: CASSLVGGGDEQYF. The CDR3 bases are TGTGCCAGCAGCTTAGTCGGCGGGGGGGACGAGCAGTACTTC.